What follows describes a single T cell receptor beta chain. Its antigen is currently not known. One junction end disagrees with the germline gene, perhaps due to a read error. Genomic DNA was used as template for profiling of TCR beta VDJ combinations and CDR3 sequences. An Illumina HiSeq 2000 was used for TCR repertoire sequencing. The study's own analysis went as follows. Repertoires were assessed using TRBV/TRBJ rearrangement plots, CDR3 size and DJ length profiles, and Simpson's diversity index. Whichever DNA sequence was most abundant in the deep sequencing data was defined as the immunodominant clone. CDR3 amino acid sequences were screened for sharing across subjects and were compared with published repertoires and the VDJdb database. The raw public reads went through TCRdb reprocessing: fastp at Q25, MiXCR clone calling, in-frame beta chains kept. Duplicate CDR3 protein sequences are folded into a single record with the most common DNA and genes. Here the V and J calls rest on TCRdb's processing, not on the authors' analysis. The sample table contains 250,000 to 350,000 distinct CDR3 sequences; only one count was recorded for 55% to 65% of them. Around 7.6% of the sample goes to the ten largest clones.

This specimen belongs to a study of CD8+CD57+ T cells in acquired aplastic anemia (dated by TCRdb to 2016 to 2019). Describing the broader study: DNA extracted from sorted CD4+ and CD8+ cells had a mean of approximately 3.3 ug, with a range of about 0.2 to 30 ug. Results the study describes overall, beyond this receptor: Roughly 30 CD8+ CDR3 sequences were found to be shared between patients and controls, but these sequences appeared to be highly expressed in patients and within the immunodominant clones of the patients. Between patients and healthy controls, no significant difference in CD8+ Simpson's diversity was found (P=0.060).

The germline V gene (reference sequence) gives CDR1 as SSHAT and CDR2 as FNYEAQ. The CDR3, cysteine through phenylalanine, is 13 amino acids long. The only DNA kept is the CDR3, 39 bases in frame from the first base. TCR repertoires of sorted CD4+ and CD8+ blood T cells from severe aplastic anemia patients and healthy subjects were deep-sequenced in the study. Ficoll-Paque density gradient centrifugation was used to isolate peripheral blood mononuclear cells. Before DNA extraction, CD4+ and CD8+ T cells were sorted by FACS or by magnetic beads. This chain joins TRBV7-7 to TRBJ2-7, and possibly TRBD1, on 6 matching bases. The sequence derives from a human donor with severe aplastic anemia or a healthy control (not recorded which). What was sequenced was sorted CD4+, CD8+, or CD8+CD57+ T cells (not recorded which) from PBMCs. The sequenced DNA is TGTGCTAGCAGCTTTAACAGGGCCCACGAGCAGTACTTC. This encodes CASSFNRAHEQYF.